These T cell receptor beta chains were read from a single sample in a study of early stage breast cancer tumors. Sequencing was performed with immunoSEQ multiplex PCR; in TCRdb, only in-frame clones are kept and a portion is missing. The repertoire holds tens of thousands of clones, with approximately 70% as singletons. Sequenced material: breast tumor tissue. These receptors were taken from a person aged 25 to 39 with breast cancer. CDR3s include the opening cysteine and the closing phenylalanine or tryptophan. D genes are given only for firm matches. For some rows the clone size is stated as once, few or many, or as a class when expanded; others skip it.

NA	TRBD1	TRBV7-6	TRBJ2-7	TGTGCCAGCAGCGAACGGACAGGGGGCTCCGAGCAGTACTTC	CASSERTGGSEQYF
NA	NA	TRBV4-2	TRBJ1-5	TGTGCCAGCAGCCAAGGTGACAACCTGTCCCAGCATTTT	CASSQGDNLSQHF
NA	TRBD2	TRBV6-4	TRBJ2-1	TGTGCCAGCAGCGGACTAGCGGGAGGCAATGAGCAGTTCTTC	CASSGLAGGNEQFF
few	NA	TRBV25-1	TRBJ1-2	TGTGCCAGCAGTGCCTCGGGACACTGGTCGGGGGGCTACACCTTC	CASSASGHWSGGYTF
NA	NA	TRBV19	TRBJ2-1	TGTGCCAGTAGTTCGCAGGGCACGTCCTACAATGAGCAGTTCTTC	CASSSQGTSYNEQFF
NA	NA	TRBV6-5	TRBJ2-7	TGTGCCAGCAGTTACTCGATCGGGAAGAACTACGAGCAGTACTTC	CASSYSIGKNYEQYF
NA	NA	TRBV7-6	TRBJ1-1	TGTGCCAGCGCCAGACAGGAGAACACTGAAGCTTTCTTT	CASARQENTEAFF
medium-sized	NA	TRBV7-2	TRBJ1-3	TGTGCCAGCAGCTATTCGGGGTTTTCTGGAAACACCATATATTTT	CASSYSGFSGNTIYF
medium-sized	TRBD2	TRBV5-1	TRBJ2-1	TGCGCCAGCAGCTCCGGACTAGCGGGAGTAGAGAATGAGCAGTTCTTC	CASSSGLAGVENEQFF
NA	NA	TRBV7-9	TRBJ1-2	TGTGCCAGCAGCCCCGGCCAGCGGTATGGCTACACCTTC	CASSPGQRYGYTF
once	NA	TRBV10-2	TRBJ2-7	TGCGCCAGCAGCCCCGGGGGCAGCCTAAGCTCCTACGAGCAGTACTTC	CASSPGGSLSSYEQYF
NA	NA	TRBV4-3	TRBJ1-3	TGCGCCAGCAGCCTGGACCACTCTGGAAACACCATATATTTT	CASSLDHSGNTIYF
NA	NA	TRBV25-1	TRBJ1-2	TGTGCCAGAAGTGAACCCCACAGGGATGACTATGGCTACACCTTC	CARSEPHRDDYGYTF
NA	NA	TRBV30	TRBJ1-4	TGTGCCTGGAGTGATGGCCGAGGGGTTGAAAAACTGTTTTTT	CAWSDGRGVEKLFF
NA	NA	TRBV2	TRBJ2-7	TGTGCCAGCAGTGACCGGGGGCGTCTGGGGGAGCAGTACTTC	CASSDRGRLGEQYF
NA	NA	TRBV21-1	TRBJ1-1	TGTGCCAGCAGCCCTCCCGACACCCAGAACACTGAAGCTTTCTTT	CASSPPDTQNTEAFF
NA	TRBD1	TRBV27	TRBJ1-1	TGTGCCAGCAGTCCAAACAGGGGTGAAGCTTTCTTT	CASSPNRGEAFF
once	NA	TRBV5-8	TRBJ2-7	TGTGCCAGCACATTAAGATACTACGAGCAGTACTTC	CASTLRYYEQYF
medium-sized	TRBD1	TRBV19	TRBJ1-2	TGTGCCAGTAGTATCCAGGAATTAGCAGGGGGCCCGAACTATGGCTACACCTTC	CASSIQELAGGPNYGYTF
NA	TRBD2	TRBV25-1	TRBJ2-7	TGTGCCAGCACACGGGGGGGGACCTCCTACGAGCAGTACTTC	CASTRGGTSYEQYF
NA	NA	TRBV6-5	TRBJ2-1	TGTGCCAGCGGGATTCGGCATGAGCAGTTCTTC	CASGIRHEQFF
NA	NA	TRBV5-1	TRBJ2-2	TGCGCCAGCAGCGAAGGCGGATTGGGTGGGCTGTTTTTT	CASSEGGLGGLFF
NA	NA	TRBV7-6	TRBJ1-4	TGTGCCAGCAGCTTAGAGGCGGGTAATGAAAAACTGTTTTTT	CASSLEAGNEKLFF
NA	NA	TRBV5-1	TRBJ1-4	TGCGCCAGCAGCCCTGACTCAACTAATGAAAAACTGTTTTTT	CASSPDSTNEKLFF
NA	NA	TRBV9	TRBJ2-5	TGTGCCAGCAGCCCCATGAGTTCAGGGCAAGAGACCCAGTACTTC	CASSPMSSGQETQYF
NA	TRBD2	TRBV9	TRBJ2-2	TGTGCCAGCAGCGTCGCCCTAGCGGGAGGGAACACCGGGGAGCTGTTTTTT	CASSVALAGGNTGELFF
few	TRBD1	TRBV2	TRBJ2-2	TGTGCCAGCAGTGAACAGGGGGCCAACACCGGGGAGCTGTTTTTT	CASSEQGANTGELFF
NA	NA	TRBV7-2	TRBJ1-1	TGTGCCAGCAGCCTCCCACACCTAAACACTGAAGCTTTCTTT	CASSLPHLNTEAFF
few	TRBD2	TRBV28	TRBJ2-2	TGTGCCAGCAGTTCTATAGGACTAGCGGGAGGGGCGAACACCGGGGAGCTGTTTTTT	CASSSIGLAGGANTGELFF
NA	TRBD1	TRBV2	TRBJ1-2	TGTGCCAGCAGTGAATCCGGACAGGGGAGCTATGGCTACACCTTC	CASSESGQGSYGYTF
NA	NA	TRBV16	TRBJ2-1	TGTGCCAGCAGCCAATGGGGGTACAATGAGCAGTTCTTC	CASSQWGYNEQFF
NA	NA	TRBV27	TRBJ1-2	TGTGCCAGCAGTACCTTCGGGGCGGGGGTCTATGGCTACACCTTC	CASSTFGAGVYGYTF
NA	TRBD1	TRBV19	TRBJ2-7	TGTGCCAGTAGTCCACTGACAGGGTTCCACGAGCAGTACTTC	CASSPLTGFHEQYF
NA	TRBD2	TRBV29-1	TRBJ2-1	TGCAGCTCATATTCTTCACGGGGCGGGAGAGCTTACAATGAGCAGTTCTTC	CSSYSSRGGRAYNEQFF
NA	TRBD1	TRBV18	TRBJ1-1	TGTGCCAGCCCCGCCGAACAGGGGGCAAACACTGAAGCTTTCTTT	CASPAEQGANTEAFF
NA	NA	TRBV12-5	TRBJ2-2	TGTGCTAGTGGTTTGGTACGAGGGGGAGGCACCGGGGAGCTGTTTTTT	CASGLVRGGGTGELFF
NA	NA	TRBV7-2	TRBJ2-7	TGTGCCAGCAGCCCCTGGGGGGGCGCCGACGAGCAGTACTTC	CASSPWGGADEQYF
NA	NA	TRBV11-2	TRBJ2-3	TGTGCCAGCAGCTTCTTGGGGGCCCGGGGCACAGATACGCAGTATTTT	CASSFLGARGTDTQYF
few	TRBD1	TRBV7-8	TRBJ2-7	TGTGCCAGCAGCTTCTACAGATCACGGACAGGGAACTTGAACGAGCAGTACTTC	CASSFYRSRTGNLNEQYF
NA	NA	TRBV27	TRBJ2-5	TGTGCCAGCAGTTTAGGAACGTTCGAGACCCAGTACTTC	CASSLGTFETQYF